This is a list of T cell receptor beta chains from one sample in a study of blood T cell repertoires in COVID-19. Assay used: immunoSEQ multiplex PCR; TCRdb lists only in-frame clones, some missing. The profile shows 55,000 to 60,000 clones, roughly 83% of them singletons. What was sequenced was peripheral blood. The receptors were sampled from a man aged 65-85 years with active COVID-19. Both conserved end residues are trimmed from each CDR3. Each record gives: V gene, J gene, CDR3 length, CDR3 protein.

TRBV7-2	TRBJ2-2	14	ASSSGTGHNTGELF
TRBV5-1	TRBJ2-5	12	ASSTSGGGETQY
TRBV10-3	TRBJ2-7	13	AISESWGGSYEQY
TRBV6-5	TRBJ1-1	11	ASSYGWSTEAF
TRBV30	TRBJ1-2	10	AWKGRGDGYT
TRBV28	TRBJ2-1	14	ASMTSRSSSYNEQF
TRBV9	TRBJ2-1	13	ASSVDIAGYNEQF
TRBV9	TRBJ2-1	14	ASSATSLQSYNEQF
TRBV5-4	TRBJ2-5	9	ASSLAETQY
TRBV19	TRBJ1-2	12	ASSIVQGADGYT